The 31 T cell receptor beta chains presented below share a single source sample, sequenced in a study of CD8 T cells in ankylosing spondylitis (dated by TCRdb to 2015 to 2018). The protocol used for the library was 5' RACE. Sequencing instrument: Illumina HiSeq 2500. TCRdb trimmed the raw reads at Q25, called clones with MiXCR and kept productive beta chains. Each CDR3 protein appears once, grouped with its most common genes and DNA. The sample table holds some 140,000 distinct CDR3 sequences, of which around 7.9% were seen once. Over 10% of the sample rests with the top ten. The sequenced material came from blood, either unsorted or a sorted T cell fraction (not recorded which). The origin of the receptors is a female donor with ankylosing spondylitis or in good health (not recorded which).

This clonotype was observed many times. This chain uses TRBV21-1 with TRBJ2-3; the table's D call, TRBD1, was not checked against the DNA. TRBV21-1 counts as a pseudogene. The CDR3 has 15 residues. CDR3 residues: CASLDHRASTDTQYF. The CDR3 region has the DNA TGTGCCAGCCTTGACCACAGGGCATCGACAGATACGCAGTATTTT.

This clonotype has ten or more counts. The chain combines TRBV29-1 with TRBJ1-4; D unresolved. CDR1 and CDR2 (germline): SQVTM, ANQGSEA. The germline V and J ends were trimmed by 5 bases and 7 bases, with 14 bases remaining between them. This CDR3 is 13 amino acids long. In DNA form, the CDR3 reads TGCAGCGTTAAGTCGTTGGTGGGTGAAAAACTGTTTTTT. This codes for CSVKSLVGEKLFF.

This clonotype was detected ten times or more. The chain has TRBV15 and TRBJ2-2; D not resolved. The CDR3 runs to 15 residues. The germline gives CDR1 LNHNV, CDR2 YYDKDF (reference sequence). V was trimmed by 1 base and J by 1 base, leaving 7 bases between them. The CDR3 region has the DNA TGTGCCACCAGCAGAGGCAGACAGAACACCGGGGAGCTGTTTTTT. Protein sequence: CATSRGRQNTGELFF.

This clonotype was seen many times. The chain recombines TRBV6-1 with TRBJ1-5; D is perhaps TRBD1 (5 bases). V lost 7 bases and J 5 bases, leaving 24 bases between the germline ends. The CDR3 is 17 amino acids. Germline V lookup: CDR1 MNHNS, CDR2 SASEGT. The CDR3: CASTSGKAGPIYQPQHF. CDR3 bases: TGTGCCAGCACCTCGGGAAAGGCAGGGCCTATCTATCAGCCCCAGCATTTT.

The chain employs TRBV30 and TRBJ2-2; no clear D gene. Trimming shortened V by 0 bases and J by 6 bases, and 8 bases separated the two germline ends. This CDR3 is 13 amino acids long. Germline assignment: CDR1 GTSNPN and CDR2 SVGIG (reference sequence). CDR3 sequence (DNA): TGTGCCTGGAGTGTATTGACTTCCGGGGAGCTGTTTTTT. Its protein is CAWSVLTSGELFF.

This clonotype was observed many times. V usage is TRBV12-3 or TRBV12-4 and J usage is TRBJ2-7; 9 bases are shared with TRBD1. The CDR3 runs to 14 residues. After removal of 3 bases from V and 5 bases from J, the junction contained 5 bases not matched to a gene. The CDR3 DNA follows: TGTGCCAGCAGTTTTGGGACAGGGTATCACGAGCAGTACTTC. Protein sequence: CASSFGTGYHEQYF.

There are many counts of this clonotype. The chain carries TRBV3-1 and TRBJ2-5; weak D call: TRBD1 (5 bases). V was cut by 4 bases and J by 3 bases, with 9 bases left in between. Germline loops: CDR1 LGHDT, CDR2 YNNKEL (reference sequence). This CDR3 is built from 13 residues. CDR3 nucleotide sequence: TGTGCCAGCAGCCTGAAAGGGGAAGAGACCCAGTACTTC. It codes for CASSLKGEETQYF.

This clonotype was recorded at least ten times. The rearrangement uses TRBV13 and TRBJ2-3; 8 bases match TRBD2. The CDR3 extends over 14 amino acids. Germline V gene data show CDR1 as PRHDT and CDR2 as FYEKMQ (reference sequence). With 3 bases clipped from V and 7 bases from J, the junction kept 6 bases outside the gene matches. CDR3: CASSFRGGLNTQYF. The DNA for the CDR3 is TGTGCCAGCAGCTTTCGGGGGGGTCTAAATACGCAGTATTTT.

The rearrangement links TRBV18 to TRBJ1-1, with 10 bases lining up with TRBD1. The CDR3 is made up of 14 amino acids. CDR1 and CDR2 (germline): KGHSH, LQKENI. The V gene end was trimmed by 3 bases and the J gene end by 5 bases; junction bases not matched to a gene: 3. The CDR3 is CASSPDRGGTEAFF. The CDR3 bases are TGTGCCAGCTCACCGGACAGGGGGGGGACTGAAGCTTTCTTT.

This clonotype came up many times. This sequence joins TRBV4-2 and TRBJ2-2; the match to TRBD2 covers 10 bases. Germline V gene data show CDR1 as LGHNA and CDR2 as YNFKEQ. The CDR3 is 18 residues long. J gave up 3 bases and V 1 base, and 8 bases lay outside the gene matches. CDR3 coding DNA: TGTGCCAGCAGCCAAGTAGGAGCGGGGGGGCCCGACACCGGGGAGCTGTTTTTT. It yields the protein CASSQVGAGGPDTGELFF.

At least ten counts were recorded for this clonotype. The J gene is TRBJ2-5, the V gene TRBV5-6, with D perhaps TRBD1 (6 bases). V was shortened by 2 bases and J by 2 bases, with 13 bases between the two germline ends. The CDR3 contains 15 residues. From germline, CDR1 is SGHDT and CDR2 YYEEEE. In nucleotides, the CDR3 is TGTGCCAGCAGCTTTTACGGGACATCTCAAGAGACCCAGTACTTC. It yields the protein CASSFYGTSQETQYF.

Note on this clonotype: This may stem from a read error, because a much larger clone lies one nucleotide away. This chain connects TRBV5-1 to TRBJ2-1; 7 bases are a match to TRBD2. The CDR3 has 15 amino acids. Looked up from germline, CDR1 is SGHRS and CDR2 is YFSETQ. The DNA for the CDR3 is TGCGACAGCAGCCGCGTCGGGGGACTAACCGATGAGCAGTTCTTC. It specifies CDSSRVGGLTDEQFF. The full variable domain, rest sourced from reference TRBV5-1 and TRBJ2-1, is KAGVTQTPRYLIKTRGQQVTLSCSPISGHRSVSWYQQTPGQGLQFLFEYFSETQRNKGNFPGRFSGRQFSNSRSEMNVSTLELGDSALYLCDSSRVGGLTDEQFFGPGTRLTVL.

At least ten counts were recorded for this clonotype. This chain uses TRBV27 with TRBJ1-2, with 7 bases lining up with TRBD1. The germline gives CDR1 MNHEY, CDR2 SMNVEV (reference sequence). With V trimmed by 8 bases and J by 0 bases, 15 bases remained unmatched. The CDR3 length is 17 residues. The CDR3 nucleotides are TGTGCCAGCCGTGGTCTAAAATCGGGGACAGCTAACTATGGCTACACCTTC. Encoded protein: CASRGLKSGTANYGYTF.

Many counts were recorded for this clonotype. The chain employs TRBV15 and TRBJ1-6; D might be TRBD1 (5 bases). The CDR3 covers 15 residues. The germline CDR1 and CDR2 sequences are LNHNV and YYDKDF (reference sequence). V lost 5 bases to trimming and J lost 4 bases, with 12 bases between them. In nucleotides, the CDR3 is TGTGCCACCAGCGGGGCAGATACGTATAATTCACCCCTCCACTTT. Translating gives CATSGADTYNSPLHF.

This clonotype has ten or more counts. CDR3 nucleotides: TGTGCCTGGGCCTCTGGTGGGGGGCAAGGCTACACCTTC. Translation: CAWASGGGQGYTF. The chain carries TRBV30 and TRBJ1-2, with D possibly being TRBD1 (6 bases). The CDR3 runs 13 residues. Germline V gene sequence: CDR1 GTSNPN, CDR2 SVGIG (reference sequence). Between the trimmed V and J ends, which lost 5 bases and 8 bases, there was a span of 18 bases.

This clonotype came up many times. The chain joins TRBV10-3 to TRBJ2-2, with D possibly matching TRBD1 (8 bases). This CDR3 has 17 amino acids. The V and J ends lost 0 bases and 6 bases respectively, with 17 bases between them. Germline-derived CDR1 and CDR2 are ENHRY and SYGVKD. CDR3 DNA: TGTGCCATCAGTGAGTCGACCCTACAGGGGGGGGCCGGGGAGCTGTTTTTT. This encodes CAISESTLQGGAGELFF.

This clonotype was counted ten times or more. In DNA, the CDR3 is TGTGCCAGCAAAGGGCAGGGGGCTAATGAGCAGTTCTTC. Protein sequence: CASKGQGANEQFF. The chain recombines TRBV2 with TRBJ2-1, with 8 bases matching TRBD1. Trimming at V came to 7 bases and at J to 7 bases, leaving 6 bases not matched to a gene. The germline V gene has CDR1 SNHLY and CDR2 FYNNEI. The CDR3 length is 13 residues.

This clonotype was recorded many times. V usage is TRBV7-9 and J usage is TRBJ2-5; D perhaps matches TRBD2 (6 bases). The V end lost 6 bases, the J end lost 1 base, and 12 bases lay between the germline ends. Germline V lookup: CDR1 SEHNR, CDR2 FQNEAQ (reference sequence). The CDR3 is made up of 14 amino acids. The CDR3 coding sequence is TGTGCCAGCAGGGGGGGTGGGGTCCAAGAGACCCAGTACTTC. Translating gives CASRGGGVQETQYF.

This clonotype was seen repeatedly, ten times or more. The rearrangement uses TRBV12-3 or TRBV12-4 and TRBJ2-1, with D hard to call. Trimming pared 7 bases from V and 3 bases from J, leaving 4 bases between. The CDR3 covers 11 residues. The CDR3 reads CASKGYNEQFF. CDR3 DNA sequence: TGTGCCAGCAAGGGCTACAATGAGCAGTTCTTC.

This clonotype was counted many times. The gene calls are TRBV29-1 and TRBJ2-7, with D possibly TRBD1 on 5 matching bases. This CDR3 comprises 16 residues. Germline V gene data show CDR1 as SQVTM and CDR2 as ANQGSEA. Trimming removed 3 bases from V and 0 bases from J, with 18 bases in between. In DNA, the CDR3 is TGCAGCGTTGAGGTCGGAACCAGGGTGAGCTCCTACGAGCAGTACTTC. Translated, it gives CSVEVGTRVSSYEQYF.

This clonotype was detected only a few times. The CDR3 DNA follows: TGTGCCAGCAGCTATGGCAACGAAGAGACCCAGTACTTC. Translated, it gives CASSYGNEETQYF. This chain connects TRBV7-3 to TRBJ2-5; no clear D. V shed 4 bases and J shed 3 bases, with 9 bases lying between them. The CDR3 has 13 residues. The germline V gene has CDR1 SGHTA and CDR2 FQGTGA.

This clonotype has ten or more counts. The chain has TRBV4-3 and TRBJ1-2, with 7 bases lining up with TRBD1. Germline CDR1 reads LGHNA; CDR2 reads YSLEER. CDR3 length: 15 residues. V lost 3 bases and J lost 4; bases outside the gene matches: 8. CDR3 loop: CASSQTQGGAYGYTF. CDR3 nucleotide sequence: TGCGCCAGCAGCCAGACCCAGGGGGGAGCCTATGGCTACACCTTC.

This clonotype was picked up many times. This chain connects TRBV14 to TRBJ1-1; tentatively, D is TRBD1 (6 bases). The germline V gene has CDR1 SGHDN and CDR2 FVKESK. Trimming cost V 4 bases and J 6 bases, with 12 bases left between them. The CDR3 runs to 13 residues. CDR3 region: CASSLNTGSEAFF. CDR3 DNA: TGTGCCAGCAGCCTAAATACAGGGTCTGAAGCTTTCTTT.

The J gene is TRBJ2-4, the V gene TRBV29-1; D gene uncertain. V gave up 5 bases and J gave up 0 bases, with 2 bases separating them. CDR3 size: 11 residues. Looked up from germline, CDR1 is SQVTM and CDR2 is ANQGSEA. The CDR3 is CSVLAKNIQYF. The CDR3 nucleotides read TGCAGCGTTTTAGCCAAAAACATTCAGTACTTC.

CDR3 bases: TGTGCCTGGAGGAAGGACAGGACCTATGGCTACACCTTC. Translating gives CAWRKDRTYGYTF. This chain connects TRBV30 to TRBJ1-2, with 7 positions matching TRBD1. This CDR3 comprises 13 residues. Germline loops: CDR1 GTSNPN, CDR2 SVGIG (reference sequence). J gave up 4 bases and V 3 bases, and 5 bases lay outside the gene matches.

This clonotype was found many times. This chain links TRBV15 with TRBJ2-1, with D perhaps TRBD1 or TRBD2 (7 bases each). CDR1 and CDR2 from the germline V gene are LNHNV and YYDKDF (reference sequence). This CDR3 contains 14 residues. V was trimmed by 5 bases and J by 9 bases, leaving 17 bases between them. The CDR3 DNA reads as TGTGCCACCAGCTCACGGCAGGGGGGGACTGAGCAGTTCTTC. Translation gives CATSSRQGGTEQFF.

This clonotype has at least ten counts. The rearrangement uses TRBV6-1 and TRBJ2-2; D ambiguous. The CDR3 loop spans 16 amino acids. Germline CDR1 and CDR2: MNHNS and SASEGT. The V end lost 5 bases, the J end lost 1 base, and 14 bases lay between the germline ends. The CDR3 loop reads CASSPPSRGNTGELFF. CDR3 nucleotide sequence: TGTGCCAGCAGTCCCCCCAGTAGAGGGAACACCGGGGAGCTGTTTTTT.

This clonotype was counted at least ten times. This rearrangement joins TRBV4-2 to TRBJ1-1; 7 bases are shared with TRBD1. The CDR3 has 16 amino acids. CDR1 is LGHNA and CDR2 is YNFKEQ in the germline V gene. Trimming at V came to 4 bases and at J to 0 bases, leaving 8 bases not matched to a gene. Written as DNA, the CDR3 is TGTGCCAGCAGCCGATCCCCGGACAGGATGAACACTGAAGCTTTCTTT. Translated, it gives CASSRSPDRMNTEAFF.

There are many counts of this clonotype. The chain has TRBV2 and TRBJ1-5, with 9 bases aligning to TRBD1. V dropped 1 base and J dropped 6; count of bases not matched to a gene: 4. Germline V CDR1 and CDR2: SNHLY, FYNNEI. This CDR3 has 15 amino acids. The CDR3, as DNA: TGTGCCAGCAGTGAAGGGGACAGGGTTGCTCAGCCCCAGCATTTT. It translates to CASSEGDRVAQPQHF.

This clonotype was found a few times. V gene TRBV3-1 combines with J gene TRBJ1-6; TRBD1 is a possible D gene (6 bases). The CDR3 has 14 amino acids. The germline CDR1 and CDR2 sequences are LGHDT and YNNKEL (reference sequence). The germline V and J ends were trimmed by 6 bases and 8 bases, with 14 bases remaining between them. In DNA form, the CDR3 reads TGTGCCAGCAGAGCCGATGGGGGCCATTCACCCCTCCACTTT. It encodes CASRADGGHSPLHF.

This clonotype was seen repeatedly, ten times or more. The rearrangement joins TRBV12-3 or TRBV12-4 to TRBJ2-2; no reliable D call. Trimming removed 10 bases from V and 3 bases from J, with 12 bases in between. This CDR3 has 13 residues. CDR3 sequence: CATQDPDTGELFF. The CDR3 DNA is TGTGCCACACAAGACCCGGACACCGGGGAGCTGTTTTTT.